The clone carrying this T cell receptor beta chain turned up a few times. The antigen is unknown. The junction had 11 bases not matched to a gene; V was cut back by 5 bases and J by 3 bases. This CDR3 comprises 17 residues. Germline-derived CDR1 and CDR2 are SGHAT and FQNNGV. The sample comes from a study of T cell repertoires in cytomegalovirus infection. Each CDR3 protein is one row after TCRdb ran MiXCR on the reads. The sample records 200,000 or so distinct CDR3 sequences, 28% being singletons. Study conclusions and caveats: HLA-C-restricted, CMV-specific TCR beta clonotypes were dominant ex vivo.

The sample taken for sequencing was PBMCs. The chain joins TRBV11-2 to TRBJ2-7; the match to TRBD1 covers 12 bases. The origin of this receptor is a human donor in good health (CMV status not recorded). Some clones in this sample may be carry-over from other donors' samples. The chain's CDR3 is CASSPLGGQGAIYEQYF. CDR3 in DNA: TGTGCCAGCAGCCCATTGGGGGGACAGGGGGCAATCTACGAGCAGTACTTC.